This T cell receptor beta chain stems from a study of T cell repertoires in cytomegalovirus infection. Overall study context: CMV epitopes, recently identified HLA-C-restricted and well-studied HLA-B-restricted, were used. Whole-study findings and limits: Ex vivo responses were dominated by HLA-C-restricted CMV-specific TCR beta clonotypes.

MiXCR was run by TCRdb on the reads, yielding one entry per CDR3 protein. This table holds 650,000 to 900,000 distinct CDR3 sequences, almost 30% found once. A remark on this clonotype: Antigen: not known.

With 3 bases clipped from V and 5 bases from J, the junction kept 6 bases outside the gene matches. CDR3 length: 14 residues. The germline gives CDR1 SGHVS, CDR2 FNYEAQ. Sequences were derived from cultured CD8+ T cells from PBMCs, sampled from culture after CMV antigen stimulation. This clonotype was obtained from a human donor in good health (CMV status not recorded). Some clones in this sample may be carry-over from other donors' samples. The chain joins TRBV7-6 to TRBJ2-7, with TRBD1 matching over 8 bases. CDR3: CASSLTGVHDEQYF. The CDR3, as DNA: TGTGCCAGCAGCTTGACAGGGGTACATGACGAGCAGTACTTC.